Included here is one T cell receptor (beta chain) sequence, with context. The antigen remains undetermined. The same CDR3 arises from other DNA sequences in this sample as well. This sample stems from a study of shared clonotypes between healthy human individuals. General study results and limits: Across several donors, naive CD4 shared roughly 5%, naive CD8 3% to 3.5%, memory CD4 roughly 2.4%, memory CD8 approximately 0.4%. Measured sharing among donors was expected to vary with sequencing depth.

CD4+ cell separation produced CD45RA+ naive and CD45RA-negative memory subsets. Per the germline V gene, CDR1 is SGHRS and CDR2 is YFSETQ. Unmatched junction bases numbered 4, after V lost 4 bases and J lost 6 bases. This CDR3 has 15 residues. An assay was performed, and its level was deep. Some clones are missing from TCRdb's copy, which holds only in-frame ones; the method was immunoSEQ multiplex PCR. This sample has more than 900,000 clones; about 80% occur once, and the top ten carry roughly 0.65%. Sequencing was carried out using memory CD4+ T cells from PBMCs. Subset meaning: CD45RA-negative fraction. The sequence derives from a man aged 18 to 35 in good health. Some clones in this sample may be carry-over from other donors' samples. The chain combines TRBV5-1 with TRBJ2-1; 13 bases map to TRBD2. Written as DNA, the CDR3 is TGCGCCAGCAGCCCGGGACTAGCGGGACTCAATGAGCAGTTCTTC. Residues: CASSPGLAGLNEQFF.